One sample yielded the 29 T cell receptor beta chains listed below, sequenced in a study of response to subunit inactivated influenza vaccine. One entry per CDR3 protein, called by TCRdb with MiXCR from the RT-PCR reads. This sample has more than 450,000 distinct CDR3 sequences, with roughly 8.2% found just once. The sequencing used PBMCs from blood, collected less than 25 months after vaccination. Receptor source: a man aged 45-69 years who received an inactivated influenza vaccine.

V usage is TRBV29-1 and J usage is TRBJ1-4; D is undetermined. The CDR3 loop spans 13 amino acids. The germline V gene has CDR1 SQVTM and CDR2 ANQGSEA. Trimming cost V 5 bases and J 5 bases, with 12 bases left between them. CDR3 residues: CSVLRPLNEKLFF. CDR3 DNA sequence: TGCAGCGTTCTCAGACCTCTAAATGAAAAACTGTTTTTT.

V gene TRBV5-1 combines with J gene TRBJ1-4; maybe TRBD1 (5 bases). CDR3 length equals 13 residues. The V gene lost 7 bases and the J gene lost 8 bases, with 15 bases spanning the gap. Germline V gene lookup returns CDR1 SGHRS and CDR2 YFSETQ. Here the CDR3 DNA reads TGCGCCAGCGGACGGGACGCAGAGGAAAAACTGTTTTTT. Encoded protein: CASGRDAEEKLFF. Variable domain in full (rest from reference TRBV5-1 and TRBJ1-4): KAGVTQTPRYLIKTRGQQVTLSCSPISGHRSVSWYQQTPGQGLQFLFEYFSETQRNKGNFPGRFSGRQFSNSRSEMNVSTLELGDSALYLCASGRDAEEKLFFGSGTQLSVL.

This clonotype appeared many times. The chain joins TRBV6-1 to TRBJ1-6; TRBD1 might be the D (5 bases). The germline V and J ends were trimmed by 6 bases and 8 bases, with 20 bases remaining between them. Per germline, CDR1 MNHNS and CDR2 SASEGT. This CDR3 region has 16 residues. The CDR3 DNA reads as TGTGCCAGCAGCCCAGATCCGGGACTAAAATATTCACCCCTCCACTTT. Residues: CASSPDPGLKYSPLHF.

This clonotype was seen only a few times. The gene calls are TRBV28 and TRBJ2-1; 7 bases map to TRBD2. Germline CDR1 reads MDHEN; CDR2 reads SYDVKM. V gave up 6 bases and J gave up 0 bases; unmatched junction bases: 23. The CDR3 is 21 amino acids. The CDR3 reads CASSPGRIGRERGRSYNEQFF. The DNA for the CDR3 is TGTGCCAGCAGCCCTGGGAGGATCGGGCGGGAGAGGGGTCGCTCCTACAATGAGCAGTTCTTC.

The chain combines TRBV5-1 with TRBJ1-1, with D tentatively TRBD1 (5 bases). V lost 0 bases and J lost 4, with 13 bases in between. The CDR3 extends over 15 amino acids. In germline, CDR1 is SGHRS, CDR2 YFSETQ. The CDR3 sequence is CASSLAGATGTEAFF. CDR3 in DNA: TGCGCCAGCAGCTTGGCCGGGGCTACGGGCACTGAAGCTTTCTTT. The entire variable domain, with the rest obtained from reference TRBV5-1 and TRBJ1-1, is as follows: KAGVTQTPRYLIKTRGQQVTLSCSPISGHRSVSWYQQTPGQGLQFLFEYFSETQRNKGNFPGRFSGRQFSNSRSEMNVSTLELGDSALYLCASSLAGATGTEAFFGQGTRLTVV.

In this sample, this clonotype turned up a few times. The CDR3 loop reads CASSARDRDATGELFF. The CDR3 region has the DNA TGTGCCAGCAGCGCCCGGGACAGGGACGCCACCGGGGAGCTGTTTTTT. The J gene is TRBJ2-2, the V gene TRBV4-2, with 9 bases lining up with TRBD1. The CDR3 runs 16 residues. Trimming took 5 bases from V and 4 from J; bases not matched to a gene: 8. CDR1 LGHNA and CDR2 YNFKEQ come from the germline V gene.

This chain links TRBV7-8 with TRBJ2-1, with D possibly matching TRBD1 (6 bases). This CDR3 contains 17 residues. Germline CDR1 is SGHVS and CDR2 is FQNEAQ. V gave up 0 bases and J gave up 2 bases, with 14 bases separating them. Here the CDR3 DNA reads TGTGCCAGCAGCTTAGCGCGTTTCAGGGGCCCCTACAATGAGCAGTTCTTC. Translating gives CASSLARFRGPYNEQFF.

V and J are TRBV15 and TRBJ2-5; 12 bases are a match to TRBD2. CDR3 size: 20 residues. After removal of 0 bases from V and 6 bases from J, the junction contained 17 bases not matched to a gene. From germline, CDR1 is LNHNV and CDR2 YYDKDF (reference sequence). The CDR3 loop reads CATSRERWTSGDFLVQTQYF. The CDR3 DNA reads as TGTGCCACCAGCAGAGAGAGGTGGACTAGCGGGGATTTCCTCGTCCAGACCCAGTACTTC.

This clonotype appeared many times. The gene calls are TRBV7-9 and TRBJ2-5; tentatively, D is TRBD1 (6 bases). The CDR3 is 16 residues long. Germline CDR1 SEHNR, CDR2 FQNEAQ (reference sequence). The V gene lost 5 bases and the J gene lost 4 bases, with 20 bases spanning the gap. DNA for the CDR3: TGTGCCAGCAGCCCCGGGACACTGCACGTAGGAGAGACCCAGTACTTC. Its translation: CASSPGTLHVGETQYF.

This chain links TRBV6-5 with TRBJ2-1, with TRBD2 matching 12 bases. CDR3 size: 15 residues. Germline assignment: CDR1 MNHEY and CDR2 SVGAGI. J gave up 8 bases and V 4 bases, and 6 bases lay outside the gene matches. CDR3 residues: CASSSSGGAWDEQFF. Written as DNA, the CDR3 is TGTGCCAGCAGTTCTAGCGGGGGGGCTTGGGATGAGCAGTTCTTC.

This clonotype has only a few counts. The chain employs TRBV29-1 and TRBJ2-5; no reliable D call. The V gene's germline CDR1 is SQVTM and CDR2 ANQGSEA. The CDR3 sequence is 14 residues long. V was pared by 7 bases and J by 4 bases, with 19 bases between. The CDR3 bases are TGCAGCGCCTTTTGGGCCAAGACTGGAGAGACCCAGTACTTC. Translation gives CSAFWAKTGETQYF.

This clonotype was seen at least ten times. The gene calls are TRBV7-6 and TRBJ2-1, with D possibly being TRBD1 (5 bases). The CDR3 extends over 12 amino acids. V was pared by 5 bases and J by 4 bases, with 6 bases between. Germline lookup yields CDR1 SGHVS and CDR2 FNYEAQ. The CDR3 loop is CASSRQYNEQFF. CDR3 nucleotide sequence: TGTGCCAGCAGCAGACAGTACAATGAGCAGTTCTTC.

This clonotype was seen a few times. This chain links TRBV12-3 or TRBV12-4 with TRBJ1-1; 9 bases are a match to TRBD1. The CDR3 has 15 amino acids. V lost 6 bases to trimming and J lost 4 bases; unmatched junction nucleotides: 9. The CDR3 region has the DNA TGTGCCAGCAGCCAAACAGGGGGCATAAGCACTGAAGCTTTCTTT. Its protein is CASSQTGGISTEAFF.

The chain has TRBV7-9 and TRBJ2-1; 8 nucleotides agree with TRBD2. The CDR3 consists of 16 residues. V shed 1 base, J shed 2 bases, and the junction held 4 bases outside the gene matches. CDR1 is SEHNR, CDR2 FQNEAQ, per germline (reference sequence). The CDR3 DNA reads TGTGCCAGCAGCTTAGTTGGCGGGAGGACCTACAATGAGCAGTTCTTC. It codes for CASSLVGGRTYNEQFF.

This chain links TRBV28 with TRBJ2-7; perhaps TRBD2 as D (7 bases). V was trimmed by 5 bases and J by 2 bases, leaving 16 bases between them. From germline, CDR1 is MDHEN and CDR2 SYDVKM. The CDR3 spans 15 residues. The DNA for the CDR3 is TGTGCCAGCAGTCGAACGGGGGGCTTTCCCTACGAGCAGTACTTC. This encodes CASSRTGGFPYEQYF.

The chain couples TRBV9 to TRBJ2-5, with a tentative D call TRBD2 (6 bases). CDR3 length: 16 amino acids. V was trimmed by 4 bases and J by 1 base, leaving 17 bases between them. In germline, CDR1 is SGDLS, CDR2 YYNGEE. The DNA of the CDR3 is TGTGCCAGCAGCCCTGGAGGTAGCGGACTCCAAGAGACCCAGTACTTC. The encoded protein is CASSPGGSGLQETQYF.

Ten or more counts support this clonotype. V and J are TRBV5-1 and TRBJ1-5, with 7 nucleotides matching TRBD1. Looked up from germline, CDR1 is SGHRS and CDR2 is YFSETQ. The CDR3 totals 17 residues. With 2 bases clipped from V and 3 bases from J, the junction kept 11 bases outside the gene matches. The CDR3: CASSLNRTGVLNQPQHF. CDR3 sequence (DNA): TGCGCCAGCAGCTTAAACCGAACAGGGGTCCTCAATCAGCCCCAGCATTTT.

The table lists this clonotype with many counts. This chain uses TRBV5-1 with TRBJ2-1, with D possibly being TRBD1 (6 bases). The CDR3 covers 15 residues. V lost 0 bases, J lost 5 bases, and 12 bases lay in between. Per the germline V gene, CDR1 is SGHRS and CDR2 is YFSETQ. CDR3 sequence: CASSLGGPPHNEQFF. The DNA for the CDR3 is TGCGCCAGCAGCTTGGGGGGGCCCCCCCACAATGAGCAGTTCTTC.

In this sample, this clonotype turned up a few times. This chain joins TRBV10-3 and TRBJ1-1; D might be TRBD1 (6 bases). Germline CDR1 and CDR2: ENHRY and SYGVKD. Deletions cut 3 bases from V and 6 bases from J, with 14 bases between. CDR3 size: 14 residues. The CDR3 loop reads CAISEGQGISEAFF. In DNA form, the CDR3 reads TGTGCCATCAGTGAAGGGCAGGGGATCTCTGAAGCTTTCTTT.

In this sample, this clonotype turned up many times. The CDR3 DNA sequence: TGTGCCATCAGTGGGGAGACTAGCGGGAACACAGATACGCAGTATTTT. Translated, it gives CAISGETSGNTDTQYF. The chain employs TRBV10-3 and TRBJ2-3; 11 positions agree with TRBD2. This CDR3 is built from 16 residues. V gave up 4 bases and J gave up 2 bases; unmatched junction bases: 5. CDR1 is ENHRY, CDR2 SYGVKD, per germline.

This clonotype was observed once. The chain combines TRBV28 with TRBJ2-4; tentative D call: TRBD2 (5 bases). The CDR3 length is 14 residues. Germline CDR1 and CDR2: MDHEN and SYDVKM. V lost 10 bases and J lost 8, with 21 bases in between. CDR3 sequence reads: CATNYGRSRDIQYF. CDR3 sequence (DNA): TGTGCCACCAACTATGGGCGTTCGCGGGACATTCAGTACTTC.

This clonotype showed up many times. The chain uses TRBV6-2 or TRBV6-3 and TRBJ2-1; TRBD1 matches at 9 bases. The germline CDR1 and CDR2 sequences are MNHEY and SVGEGT. The ends lost 0 bases at V and 7 bases at J; junction bases unmatched: 4. This CDR3 is 15 amino acids long. The CDR3 spells CASSYSGTGWNEQFF. CDR3 DNA: TGTGCCAGCAGTTACTCGGGGACAGGGTGGAATGAGCAGTTCTTC.

About this clonotype: The conserved phenylalanine or tryptophan normally closing the CDR3 is absent here, so this likely arose from a read error. The rearrangement joins TRBV12-3 or TRBV12-4 to TRBJ2-2; possibly TRBD2 for D (5 bases). The CDR3 consists of 14 residues. V was shortened by 2 bases and J by 1 base, with 5 bases between the two germline ends. The CDR3 reads CASSLRGNTGELFS. The DNA for the CDR3 is TGTGCCAGCAGTTTACGGGGGAACACCGGGGAGCTGTTTTCT.

At least ten counts were recorded for this clonotype. This chain uses TRBV7-8 with TRBJ2-1; D is undetermined. The V and J ends lost 0 bases and 7 bases respectively, with 10 bases between them. Germline assignment: CDR1 SGHVS and CDR2 FQNEAQ. This CDR3 contains 14 residues. In DNA form, the CDR3 reads TGTGCCAGCAGCTTAGCGGGTATCAAGAATGAGCAGTTCTTC. Its protein is CASSLAGIKNEQFF.

This clonotype was seen only a few times. This sequence joins TRBV3-1 and TRBJ1-2; the D is unclear. Germline V gene sequence: CDR1 LGHDT, CDR2 YNNKEL (reference sequence). V lost 2 bases, J lost 3 bases, and 10 bases lay in between. The CDR3 spans 14 residues. The CDR3 DNA follows: TGTGCCAGCAGCCAAAGATTAAGGGACTATGGCTACACCTTC. It is translated as CASSQRLRDYGYTF.

The J gene is TRBJ1-5, the V gene TRBV29-1; TRBD1 aligns across 8 bases. V lost 6 bases to trimming and J lost 0 bases; unmatched junction nucleotides: 13. The length of the CDR3 is 17 residues. Germline V lookup: CDR1 SQVTM, CDR2 ANQGSEA. CDR3 region: CSVTFTGTGYSNQPQHF. The DNA for the CDR3 is TGCAGCGTGACATTTACCGGGACAGGCTATAGCAATCAGCCCCAGCATTTT.

This clonotype was counted at least ten times. The chain employs TRBV20-1 and TRBJ2-2; D is undetermined. Per germline, CDR1 DFQATT and CDR2 SNEGSKA (reference sequence). The CDR3 runs 15 residues. Deletions cut 0 bases from V and 3 bases from J, with 11 bases between. The CDR3 nucleotides are TGCAGTGCTAGAGAGGCAAGGATCTACACCGGGGAGCTGTTTTTT. It is translated as CSAREARIYTGELFF.

This clonotype was detected a few times. The chain has TRBV20-1 and TRBJ1-4; perhaps TRBD1 as D (5 bases). The CDR3 sequence is 13 residues long. V lost 1 base, J lost 5 bases, and 8 bases lay in between. The germline V gene encodes CDR1 DFQATT and CDR2 SNEGSKA (reference sequence). CDR3 loop: CSARARTNEKLFF. The CDR3 DNA reads TGCAGTGCTAGAGCCCGGACAAATGAAAAACTGTTTTTT.

This clonotype was recorded many times. The rearrangement uses TRBV24-1 and TRBJ2-7, with TRBD1 matching over 9 bases. Germline lookup yields CDR1 KGHDR and CDR2 SFDVKD. The length of the CDR3 is 12 residues. The ends lost 5 bases at V and 5 bases at J; junction bases unmatched: 0. The CDR3 loop reads CATSGTGDEQYF. In DNA, the CDR3 is TGTGCCACCAGTGGGACAGGGGACGAGCAGTACTTC.